The 19 T cell receptor beta chains below were found in one sample sequenced in a study of shared clonotypes between healthy human individuals. Clones were read by immunoSEQ multiplex PCR, and TCRdb kept only the in-frame ones, dropping some. The data hold around 1.1 million clones, with approximately 78% observed a single time. Sequencing was carried out using memory CD4+ T cells from PBMCs. As for subset: CD45RA-negative fraction. The receptors were sampled from a man aged 18 to 29 in good health. Some clones in this sample may be carry-over from other donors' samples.

The V gene is TRBV5-1, the J gene TRBJ2-1; unclear D gene. Trimming took off 4 bases at V and 0 bases at J, with 11 bases between the two ends. Germline assignment: CDR1 SGHRS and CDR2 YFSETQ. CDR3 size: 15 residues. The CDR3 bases are TGCGCCAGCAGCGTACCTTACAGCTCCTACAATGAGCAGTTCTTC. This gives the protein CASSVPYSSYNEQFF.

The chain employs TRBV6-5 and TRBJ2-1; D may be TRBD2 (6 bases). With 7 bases removed from V and 8 bases from J, the gap between germline ends came to 12 bases. The germline V gene has CDR1 MNHEY and CDR2 SVGAGI. The CDR3 sequence is 12 residues long. The CDR3 DNA reads as TGTGCCAGCATCGGGGGAATCGATGAGCAGTTCTTC. Translating gives CASIGGIDEQFF.

This rearrangement joins TRBV5-6 to TRBJ2-2, with TRBD1 as a possible D gene (5 bases). CDR1 and CDR2 from the germline V gene are SGHDT and YYEEEE. The CDR3 length is 14 residues. Deletions cut 0 bases from V and 4 bases from J, with 7 bases between. The CDR3 sequence is CASSLDRLTGELFF. For the CDR3, the DNA is TGTGCCAGCAGCTTGGACAGGCTCACCGGGGAGCTGTTTTTT.

This chain uses TRBV29-1 with TRBJ1-1; perhaps TRBD1 as D (6 bases). The CDR3 totals 10 residues. Deletions cut 6 bases from V and 8 bases from J, with 10 bases between. Germline V gene data show CDR1 as SQVTM and CDR2 as ANQGSEA. The chain's CDR3 is CSVQGYEAFF. In nucleotides, the CDR3 is TGCAGCGTACAGGGATACGAAGCTTTCTTT.

A remark on this clone: Other DNA sequences of this sample code for an identical CDR3. The CDR3 region is CSARVPYGYTF. Written as DNA, the CDR3 is TGCAGTGCTAGAGTACCTTATGGCTACACCTTC. The rearrangement joins TRBV20-1 to TRBJ1-2, with D hard to call. CDR1 is DFQATT, CDR2 SNEGSKA, per germline (reference sequence). The CDR3 is made up of 11 amino acids. V was pared by 1 base and J by 5 bases, with 5 bases between.

The sample holds a few counts of this clone. The chain joins TRBV9 to TRBJ2-1, with D possibly TRBD1 on 6 matching bases. Trimming took off 0 bases at V and 4 bases at J, with 11 bases between the two ends. Germline V gene data show CDR1 as SGDLS and CDR2 as YYNGEE. The CDR3 is 15 residues long. CDR3 DNA: TGTGCCAGCAGCGTAGGTGGACAGCCATACAATGAGCAGTTCTTC. This codes for CASSVGGQPYNEQFF. Complete variable domain (other parts from reference TRBV9 and TRBJ2-1): DSGVTQTPKHLITATGQRVTLRCSPRSGDLSVYWYQQSLDQGLQFLIQYYNGEERAKGNILERFSAQQFPDLHSELNLSSLELGDSALYFCASSVGGQPYNEQFFGPGTRLTVL.

Of note for this clone: Compared with germline, one end of the junction differs, possibly owing to a read error. This chain joins TRBV30 and TRBJ2-3, with 12 bases aligning to TRBD1. There are 15 residues in the CDR3. CDR1 GTSNPN and CDR2 SVGIG come from the germline V gene (reference sequence). DNA of the CDR3: TGTGCCTGGAGTGCCGGGACAGGGGGCACGGATACGCAGTATTTT. It yields the protein CAWSAGTGGTDTQYF.

This clone was seen only once. The rearrangement links TRBV4-3 to TRBJ2-3; D uncertain. V was shortened by 0 bases and J by 6 bases, with 10 bases between the two germline ends. This CDR3 has 14 residues. CDR1 is LGHNA and CDR2 is YSLEER in the germline V gene. The CDR3, as DNA: TGCGCCAGCAGCCAAGAGCCATATGCGGATACGCAGTATTTT. Its translation: CASSQEPYADTQYF.

This clone was seen only a few times. This chain joins TRBV19 and TRBJ2-7; the match to TRBD2 covers 8 bases. After removal of 5 bases from V and 2 bases from J, the junction contained 8 bases not matched to a gene. The CDR3 has 15 amino acids. CDR1 LNHDA and CDR2 SQIVND come from the germline V gene (reference sequence). CDR3 protein: CASSLTSGQTYEQYF. The CDR3, as DNA: TGTGCCAGTAGTTTAACTAGCGGACAAACCTACGAGCAGTACTTC.

This clone was counted between two and nine times. The chain is built from TRBV5-4 and TRBJ1-1; D unclear. Germline lookup yields CDR1 SGHNT and CDR2 YYREEE (reference sequence). V was clipped by 0 bases and J by 2 bases, with 5 bases between them. The CDR3 totals 13 residues. The CDR3 is CASSLETNTEAFF. Here the CDR3 DNA reads TGTGCCAGCAGCTTGGAGACCAACACTGAAGCTTTCTTT.

The rearrangement links TRBV7-2 to TRBJ1-5; D is undetermined. Germline lookup yields CDR1 SGHTA and CDR2 FQGNSA. Trimming took 1 base from V and 1 from J, leaving 11 bases between them. This CDR3 has 16 residues. CDR3 DNA sequence: TGTGCCAGCAGCTTAGAATGGCAGGAAAGCAATCAGCCCCAGCATTTT. It yields the protein CASSLEWQESNQPQHF.

The chain links TRBV5-1 to TRBJ2-1; 9 bases line up with TRBD2. This CDR3 comprises 15 residues. CDR1 is SGHRS and CDR2 is YFSETQ in the germline V gene. The V and J ends lost 6 bases and 2 bases, in that order; junction bases with no gene match: 6. This CDR3 reads CASTRLAGTYNEQFF. CDR3 in DNA: TGCGCCAGCACCCGGCTAGCGGGGACCTACAATGAGCAGTTCTTC.

This sequence joins TRBV11-2 and TRBJ1-4; 8 bases agree with TRBD1. The CDR3 consists of 15 residues. V was clipped by 4 bases and J by 4 bases; unmatched bases: 5. Germline loops: CDR1 SGHAT, CDR2 FQNNGV. This CDR3 is CASSSGTGFNEKLFF. Written as DNA, the CDR3 is TGTGCCAGCAGCTCTGGGACAGGCTTTAATGAAAAACTGTTTTTT.

This clone has just one count. The J gene is TRBJ1-1, the V gene TRBV27; TRBD1 might be the D (5 bases). Germline CDR1 MNHEY, CDR2 SMNVEV (reference sequence). Trimming stripped 1 base from V and 6 bases from J, with 15 bases between. This CDR3 spans 15 amino acids. The CDR3, as DNA: TGTGCCAGCAGTTTATTCCGCCGGGACGGTGCTGAAGCTTTCTTT. This codes for CASSLFRRDGAEAFF.

The J gene is TRBJ1-2, the V gene TRBV5-1; no firm D call. V was clipped by 0 bases and J by 5 bases, with 20 bases between them. Per germline, CDR1 SGHRS and CDR2 YFSETQ. The CDR3 totals 17 residues. The CDR3 nucleotides read TGCGCCAGCAGCTTGGATGCCTTACCGCACCAATCTTATGGCTACACCTTC. Its protein is CASSLDALPHQSYGYTF.

In its sample, this clone was seen once. The rearrangement joins TRBV5-1 to TRBJ2-1; 9 nucleotides line up with TRBD2. Germline V lookup: CDR1 SGHRS, CDR2 YFSETQ. The CDR3 has 18 residues. Losses at the gene ends were 2 bases for V and 0 bases for J; bases not matched to a gene: 9. CDR3 nucleotide sequence: TGCGCCAGCAGCTTCGGCGGGAGGGCTGGAAGCTCCTACAATGAGCAGTTCTTC. Translated: CASSFGGRAGSSYNEQFF.

The gene calls are TRBV30 and TRBJ2-1, with D perhaps given as TRBD1 or TRBD2 (6 bases each). The CDR3 consists of 11 residues. CDR1 and CDR2 (germline): GTSNPN, SVGIG (reference sequence). The ends were cut back, 6 bases at V and 7 bases at J, with 10 bases in the middle. CDR3 region: CACWRGNEQFF. CDR3 nucleotides: TGTGCCTGCTGGAGGGGGAATGAGCAGTTCTTC.

The chain employs TRBV7-2 and TRBJ2-3; possible D gene TRBD2, 6 bases. The CDR3 is 14 amino acids. In germline, CDR1 is SGHTA, CDR2 FQGNSA. V dropped 5 bases and J dropped 3 bases, with 12 bases sitting between them. CDR3 residues: CASSPLRETDTQYF. The CDR3 DNA sequence: TGTGCCAGCAGCCCCCTTCGGGAGACAGATACGCAGTATTTT.

This clone was found a few times. Other DNA sequences in this specimen translate into the identical CDR3. The chain is built from TRBV7-9 and TRBJ1-5, with 8 bases aligning to TRBD1. Germline values: CDR1 SEHNR, CDR2 FQNEAQ (reference sequence). This CDR3 has 14 amino acids. After removal of 5 bases from V and 4 bases from J, the junction contained 4 bases not matched to a gene. The CDR3 coding sequence is TGTGCCAGCAGCCTCGACAGGGGAAATCAGCCCCAGCATTTT. It encodes CASSLDRGNQPQHF.